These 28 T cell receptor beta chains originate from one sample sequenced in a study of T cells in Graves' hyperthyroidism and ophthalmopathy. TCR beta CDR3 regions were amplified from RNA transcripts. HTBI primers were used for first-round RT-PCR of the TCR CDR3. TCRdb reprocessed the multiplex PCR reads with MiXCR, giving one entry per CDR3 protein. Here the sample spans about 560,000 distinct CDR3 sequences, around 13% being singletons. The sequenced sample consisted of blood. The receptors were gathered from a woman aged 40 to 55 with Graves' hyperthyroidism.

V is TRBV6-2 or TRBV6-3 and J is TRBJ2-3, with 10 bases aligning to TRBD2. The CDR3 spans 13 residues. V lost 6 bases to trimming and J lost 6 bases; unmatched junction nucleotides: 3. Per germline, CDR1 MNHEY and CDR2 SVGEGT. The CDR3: CASRSGGGDTQYF. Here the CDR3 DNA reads TGTGCCAGCAGGAGCGGGGGGGGGGATACGCAGTATTTT.

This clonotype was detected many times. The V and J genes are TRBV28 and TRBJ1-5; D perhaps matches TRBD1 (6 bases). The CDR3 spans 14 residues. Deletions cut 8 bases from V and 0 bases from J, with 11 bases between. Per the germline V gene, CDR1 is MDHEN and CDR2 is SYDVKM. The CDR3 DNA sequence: TGTGCCAGCGCCAGGGGTGGTAGCAATCAGCCCCAGCATTTT. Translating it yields CASARGGSNQPQHF. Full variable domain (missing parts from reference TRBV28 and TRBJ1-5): DVKVTQSSRYLVKRTGEKVFLECVQDMDHENMFWYRQDPGLGLRLIYFSYDVKMKEKGDIPEGYSVSREKKERFSLILESASTNQTSMYLCASARGGSNQPQHFGDGTRLSIL.

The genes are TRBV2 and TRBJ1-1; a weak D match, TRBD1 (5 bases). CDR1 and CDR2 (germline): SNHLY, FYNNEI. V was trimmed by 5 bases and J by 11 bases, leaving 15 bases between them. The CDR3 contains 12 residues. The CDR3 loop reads CASSSARAGAFF. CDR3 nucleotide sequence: TGTGCCAGCAGTTCCGCCAGGGCCGGGGCTTTCTTT.

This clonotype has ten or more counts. CDR3 sequence (DNA): TGCGCCAGCAGCTTGGGCGAGTCCTCTGGGGCCAACGTCCTGACTTTC. It is translated as CASSLGESSGANVLTF. The rearrangement links TRBV5-1 to TRBJ2-6; D call uncertain. Germline CDR1 is SGHRS and CDR2 is YFSETQ. CDR3 length: 16 amino acids. Trimming left V 0 bases short and J 0 bases short, with 7 bases between. Looking up the rest from reference TRBV5-1 and TRBJ2-6 gives the full variable domain: KAGVTQTPRYLIKTRGQQVTLSCSPISGHRSVSWYQQTPGQGLQFLFEYFSETQRNKGNFPGRFSGRQFSNSRSEMNVSTLELGDSALYLCASSLGESSGANVLTFGAGSRLTVL.

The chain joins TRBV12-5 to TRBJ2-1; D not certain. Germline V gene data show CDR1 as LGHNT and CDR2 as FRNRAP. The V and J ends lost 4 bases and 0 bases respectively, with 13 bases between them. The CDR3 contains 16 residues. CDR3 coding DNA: TGTGCTAGTGGTTGGGGAACTCTACTCTCCTACAATGAGCAGTTCTTC. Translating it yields CASGWGTLLSYNEQFF. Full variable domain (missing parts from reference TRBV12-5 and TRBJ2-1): DARVTQTPRHKVTEMGQEVTMRCQPILGHNTVFWYRQTMMQGLELLAYFRNRAPLDDSGMPKDRFSAEMPDATLATLKIQPSEPRDSAVYFCASGWGTLLSYNEQFFGPGTRLTVL.

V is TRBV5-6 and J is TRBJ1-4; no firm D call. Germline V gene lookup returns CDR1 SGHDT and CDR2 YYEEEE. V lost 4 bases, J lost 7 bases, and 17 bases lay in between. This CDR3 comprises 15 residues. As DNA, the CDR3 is TGTGCCAGCAGCGCTTACACGGGGATGATTGAAAAACTGTTTTTT. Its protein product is CASSAYTGMIEKLFF. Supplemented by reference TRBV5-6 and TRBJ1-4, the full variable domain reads DAGVTQSPTHLIKTRGQQVTLRCSPKSGHDTVSWYQQALGQGPQFIFQYYEEEERQRGNFPDRFSGHQFPNYSSELNVNALLLGDSALYLCASSAYTGMIEKLFFGSGTQLSVL.

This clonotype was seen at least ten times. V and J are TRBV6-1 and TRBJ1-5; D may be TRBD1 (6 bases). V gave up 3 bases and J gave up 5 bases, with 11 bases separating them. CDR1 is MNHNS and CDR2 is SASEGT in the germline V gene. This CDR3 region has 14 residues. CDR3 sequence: CASSERGIDQPQHF. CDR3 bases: TGTGCCAGCAGTGAGAGGGGGATAGATCAGCCCCAGCATTTT.

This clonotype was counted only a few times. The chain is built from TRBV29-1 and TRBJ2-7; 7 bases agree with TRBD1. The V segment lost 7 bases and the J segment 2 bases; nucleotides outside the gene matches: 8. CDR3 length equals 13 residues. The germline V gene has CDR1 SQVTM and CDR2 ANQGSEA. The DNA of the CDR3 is TGCAGCGCGGTGACAGGGAAAACCTACGAGCAGTACTTC. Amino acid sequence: CSAVTGKTYEQYF.

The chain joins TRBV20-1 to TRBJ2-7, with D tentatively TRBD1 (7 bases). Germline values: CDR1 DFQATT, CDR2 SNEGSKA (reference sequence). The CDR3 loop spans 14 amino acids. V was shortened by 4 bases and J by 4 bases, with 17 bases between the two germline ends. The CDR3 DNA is TGCAGTGCTAACCAGGGGGGTTTAGGTTACGAGCAGTACTTC. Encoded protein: CSANQGGLGYEQYF.

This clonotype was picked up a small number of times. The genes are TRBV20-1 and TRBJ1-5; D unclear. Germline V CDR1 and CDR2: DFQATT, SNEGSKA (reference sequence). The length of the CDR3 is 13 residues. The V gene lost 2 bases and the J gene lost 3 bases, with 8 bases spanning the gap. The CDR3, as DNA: TGCAGTGCTAGACCCTACAACAATCAGCCCCAGCATTTT. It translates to CSARPYNNQPQHF.

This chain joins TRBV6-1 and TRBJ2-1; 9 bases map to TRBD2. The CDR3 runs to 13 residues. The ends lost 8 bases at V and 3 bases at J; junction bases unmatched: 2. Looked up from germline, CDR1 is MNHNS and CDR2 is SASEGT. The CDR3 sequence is CASATSGYNEQFF. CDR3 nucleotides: TGTGCCAGCGCGACTAGCGGCTACAATGAGCAGTTCTTC.

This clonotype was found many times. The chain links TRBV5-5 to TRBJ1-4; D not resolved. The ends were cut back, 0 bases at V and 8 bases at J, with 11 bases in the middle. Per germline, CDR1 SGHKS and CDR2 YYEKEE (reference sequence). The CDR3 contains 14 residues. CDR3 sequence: CASSLVGVYEKLFF. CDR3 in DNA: TGTGCCAGCAGCTTGGTTGGGGTGTACGAAAAACTGTTTTTT.

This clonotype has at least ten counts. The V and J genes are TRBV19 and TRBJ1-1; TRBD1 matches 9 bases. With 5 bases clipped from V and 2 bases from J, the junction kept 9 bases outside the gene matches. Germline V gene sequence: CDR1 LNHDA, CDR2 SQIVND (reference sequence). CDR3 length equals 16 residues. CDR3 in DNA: TGTGCCAGTAGTGCCATACAGGGGGCGAAAAACACTGAAGCTTTCTTT. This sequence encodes CASSAIQGAKNTEAFF.

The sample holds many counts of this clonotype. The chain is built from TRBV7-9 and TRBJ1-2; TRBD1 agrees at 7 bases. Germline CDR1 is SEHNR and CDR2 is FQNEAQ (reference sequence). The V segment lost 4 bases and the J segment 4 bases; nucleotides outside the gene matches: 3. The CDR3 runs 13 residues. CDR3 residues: CASSYRDSYGYTF. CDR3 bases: TGTGCCAGCAGCTACCGGGACAGCTATGGCTACACCTTC. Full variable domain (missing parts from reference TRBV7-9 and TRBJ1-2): DTGVSQNPRHKITKRGQNVTFRCDPISEHNRLYWYRQTLGQGPEFLTYFQNEAQLEKSRLLSDRFSAERPKGSFSTLEIQRTEQGDSAMYLCASSYRDSYGYTFGSGTRLTVV.

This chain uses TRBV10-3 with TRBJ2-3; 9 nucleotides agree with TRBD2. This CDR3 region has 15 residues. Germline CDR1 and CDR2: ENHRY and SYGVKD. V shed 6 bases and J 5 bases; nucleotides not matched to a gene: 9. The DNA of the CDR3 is TGTGCCATCAGAAAGGCGGGAGGGCCTTTAGATACGCAGTATTTT. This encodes CAIRKAGGPLDTQYF.

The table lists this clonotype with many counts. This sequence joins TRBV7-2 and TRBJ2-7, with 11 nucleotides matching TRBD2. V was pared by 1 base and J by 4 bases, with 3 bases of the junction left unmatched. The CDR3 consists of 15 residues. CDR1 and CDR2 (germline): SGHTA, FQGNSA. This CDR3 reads CASSLEASGRYEQYF. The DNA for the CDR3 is TGTGCCAGCAGCTTAGAGGCTAGCGGGAGGTACGAGCAGTACTTC.

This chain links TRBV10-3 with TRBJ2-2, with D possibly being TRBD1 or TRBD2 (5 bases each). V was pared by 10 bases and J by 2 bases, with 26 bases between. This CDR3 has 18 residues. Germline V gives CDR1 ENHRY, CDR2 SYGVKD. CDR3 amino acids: CATKTEAARGVNTGELFF. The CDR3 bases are TGTGCCACCAAAACCGAAGCCGCTAGAGGGGTTAACACCGGGGAGCTGTTTTTT.

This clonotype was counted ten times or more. CDR3 protein: CASSPGQRSLLYEQYF. The CDR3, as DNA: TGTGCCAGCTCACCAGGTCAGCGGAGCCTCCTCTACGAGCAGTACTTC. This chain joins TRBV18 and TRBJ2-7, with D possibly matching TRBD2 (5 bases). The ends were cut back, 2 bases at V and 3 bases at J, with 17 bases in the middle. The germline V gene encodes CDR1 KGHSH and CDR2 LQKENI. The CDR3 has 16 amino acids.

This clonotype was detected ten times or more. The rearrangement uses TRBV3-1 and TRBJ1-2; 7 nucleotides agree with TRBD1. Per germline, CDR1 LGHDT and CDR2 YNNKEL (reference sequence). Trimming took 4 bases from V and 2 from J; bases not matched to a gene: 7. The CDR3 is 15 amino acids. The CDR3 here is CASSPYGTDNYGYTF. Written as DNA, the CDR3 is TGTGCCAGCAGCCCCTACGGGACAGACAACTATGGCTACACCTTC.

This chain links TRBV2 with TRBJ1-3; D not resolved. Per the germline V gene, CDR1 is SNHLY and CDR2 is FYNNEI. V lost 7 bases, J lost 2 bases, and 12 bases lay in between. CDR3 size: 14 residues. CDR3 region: CASTAEGAGNTIYF. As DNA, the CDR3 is TGTGCCAGCACCGCGGAAGGAGCTGGAAACACCATATATTTT.

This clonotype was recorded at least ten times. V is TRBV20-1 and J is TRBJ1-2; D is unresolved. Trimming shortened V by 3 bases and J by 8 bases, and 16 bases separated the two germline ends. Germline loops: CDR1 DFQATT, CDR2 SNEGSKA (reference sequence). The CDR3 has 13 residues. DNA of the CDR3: TGCAGTGCTAGGGTATATCCCCCGCCGGGCTACACCTTC. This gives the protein CSARVYPPPGYTF.

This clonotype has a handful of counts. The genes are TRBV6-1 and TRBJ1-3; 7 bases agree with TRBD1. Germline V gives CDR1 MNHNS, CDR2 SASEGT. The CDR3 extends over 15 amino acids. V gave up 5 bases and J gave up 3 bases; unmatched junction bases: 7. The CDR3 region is CASSYLTGVGNTIYF. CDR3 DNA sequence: TGTGCCAGCAGTTACTTAACAGGGGTTGGAAACACCATATATTTT.

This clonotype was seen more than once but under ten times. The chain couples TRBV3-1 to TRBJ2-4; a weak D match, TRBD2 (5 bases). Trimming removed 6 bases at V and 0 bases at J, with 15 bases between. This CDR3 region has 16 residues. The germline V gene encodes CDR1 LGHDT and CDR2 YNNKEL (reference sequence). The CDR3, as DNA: TGTGCCAGCAGTCCGGGGTCATTTTTAGCCAAAAACATTCAGTACTTC. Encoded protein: CASSPGSFLAKNIQYF.

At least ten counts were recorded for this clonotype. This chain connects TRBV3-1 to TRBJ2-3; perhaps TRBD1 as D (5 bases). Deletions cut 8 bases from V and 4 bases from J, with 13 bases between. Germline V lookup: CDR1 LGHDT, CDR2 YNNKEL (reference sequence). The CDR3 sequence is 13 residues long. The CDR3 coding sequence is TGTGCCAGCGGGGCCTCACCACCAGATACGCAGTATTTT. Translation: CASGASPPDTQYF.

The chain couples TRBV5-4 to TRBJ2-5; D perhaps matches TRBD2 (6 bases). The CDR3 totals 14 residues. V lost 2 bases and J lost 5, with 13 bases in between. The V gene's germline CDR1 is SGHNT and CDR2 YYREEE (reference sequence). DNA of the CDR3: TGTGCCAGCAGCTTAGCGGGCGGGTGGGAGACCCAGTACTTC. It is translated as CASSLAGGWETQYF. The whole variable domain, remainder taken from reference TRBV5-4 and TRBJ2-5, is ETGVTQSPTHLIKTRGQQVTLRCSSQSGHNTVSWYQQALGQGPQFIFQYYREEENGRGNFPPRFSGLQFPNYSSELNVNALELDDSALYLCASSLAGGWETQYFGPGTRLLVL.

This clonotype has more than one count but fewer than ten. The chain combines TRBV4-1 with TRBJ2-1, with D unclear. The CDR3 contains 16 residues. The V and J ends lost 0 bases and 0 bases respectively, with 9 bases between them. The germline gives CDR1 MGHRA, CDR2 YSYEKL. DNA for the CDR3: TGCGCCAGCAGCCAAGATGCGGCCTCCTCCTACAATGAGCAGTTCTTC. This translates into CASSQDAASSYNEQFF.

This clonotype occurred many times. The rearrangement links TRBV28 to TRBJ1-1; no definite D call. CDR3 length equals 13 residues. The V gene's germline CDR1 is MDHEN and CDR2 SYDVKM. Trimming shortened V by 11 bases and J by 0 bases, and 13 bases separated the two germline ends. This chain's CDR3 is CASQREVNTEAFF. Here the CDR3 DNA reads TGTGCCTCTCAACGGGAAGTGAACACTGAAGCTTTCTTT.

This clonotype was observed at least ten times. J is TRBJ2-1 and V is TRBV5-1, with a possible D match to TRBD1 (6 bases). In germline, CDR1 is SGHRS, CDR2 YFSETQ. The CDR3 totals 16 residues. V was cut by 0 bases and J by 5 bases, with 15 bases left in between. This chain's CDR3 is CASSLGPLGTNNEQFF. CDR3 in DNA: TGCGCCAGCAGCTTGGGACCGCTAGGGACAAACAATGAGCAGTTCTTC.